These 14 T cell receptor beta chains were all obtained from the same sample, sequenced in a study of metastatic and nonmetastatic thyroid tumors. Patients had received no treatment of any kind before thyroid surgery. From the PCR reads, TCRdb re-called clones with MiXCR. Of roughly 65,000 clones in the sample, 11% to 15% were seen once. The sample was blood. The receptors come from a male donor with papillary thyroid cancer or a benign thyroid nodule (not recorded which). Some clones in this sample may be carry-over from other donors' samples.

This clone was recorded at least ten times. The genes are TRBV27 and TRBJ1-2; no clear D gene. The ends were cut back, 5 bases at V and 4 bases at J, with 5 bases in the middle. CDR1 is MNHEY and CDR2 is SMNVEV in the germline V gene (reference sequence). The CDR3 is 11 residues long. The CDR3 protein is CASSTGYGYTF. The CDR3 coding sequence is TGTGCCAGCAGTACGGGCTATGGCTACACCTTC.

There are many counts of this clone. CDR3 bases: TGTGCCAGCACTGGGACGGATAATGAAAAACTGTTTTTT. Residues: CASTGTDNEKLFF. The chain uses TRBV2 and TRBJ1-4, with D possibly TRBD1 on 5 matching bases. Trimming cost V 7 bases and J 4 bases, with 10 bases left between them. Germline CDR1 and CDR2: SNHLY and FYNNEI. The CDR3 extends over 13 amino acids.

This clone showed up many times. V usage is TRBV24-1 and J usage is TRBJ2-1; D unclear. Trimming took off 1 base at V and 6 bases at J, with 6 bases between the two ends. The CDR3 totals 13 residues. Germline CDR1 KGHDR, CDR2 SFDVKD. CDR3 sequence: CATSDFTSNEQFF. The CDR3 DNA is TGTGCCACCAGTGATTTCACTTCCAATGAGCAGTTCTTC.

V usage is TRBV6-9 and J usage is TRBJ2-7; 13 bases map to TRBD2. The CDR3 totals 17 residues. Germline CDR1 and CDR2: MNHGY and SVAAGI. The DNA for the CDR3 is TGCTCCAGCAGTGGACGACTAGCGGGAGGCCACGGGGTCCAGCAGTACGTC. Residues: CSSSGRLAGGHGVQQYV.

This clone was recorded at least ten times. The rearrangement links TRBV7-9 to TRBJ2-1; D not resolved. CDR1 SEHNR and CDR2 FQNEAQ come from the germline V gene (reference sequence). This CDR3 is built from 13 residues. With 8 bases removed from V and 0 bases from J, the gap between germline ends came to 8 bases. In nucleotides, the CDR3 is TGTGCCAGCGAGGCGGTCTCCTACAATGAGCAGTTCTTC. Residues: CASEAVSYNEQFF.

Many counts were recorded for this clone. The V gene is TRBV7-2, the J gene TRBJ1-4; D unresolved. The CDR3 has 14 residues. The V and J ends lost 2 bases and 0 bases respectively, with 4 bases between them. The germline V gene has CDR1 SGHTA and CDR2 FQGNSA. The CDR3 sequence: CASSLRSTNEKLFF. The CDR3 DNA reads TGTGCCAGCAGCTTACGTTCAACTAATGAAAAACTGTTTTTT.

V usage is TRBV24-1 and J usage is TRBJ1-2; a possible D gene is TRBD1 (6 bases). Germline assignment: CDR1 KGHDR and CDR2 SFDVKD. Trimming took 3 bases from V and 5 from J, leaving 15 bases between them. This CDR3 has 15 amino acids. The CDR3 DNA is TGTGCCACCAGTGATCGGGACACACGGAAATATGGCTACACCTTC. Encoded protein: CATSDRDTRKYGYTF.

The chain joins TRBV6-4 to TRBJ2-1; 8 bases are a match to TRBD2. CDR3 length equals 15 residues. With V trimmed by 9 bases and J by 7 bases, 14 bases remained unmatched. Germline CDR1 MRHNA, CDR2 SNTAGT. As DNA, the CDR3 is TGTGCCAGGTGTGACTCGCCCGGGACTAGTAATGAGCAGTTCTTC. Residues: CARCDSPGTSNEQFF.

The V call is TRBV7-2, the J call TRBJ2-7; weak D call: TRBD1 (6 bases). From germline, CDR1 is SGHTA and CDR2 FQGNSA. The CDR3 has 14 residues. Trimming removed 5 bases from V and 0 bases from J, with 11 bases in between. The CDR3 reads CASSPTTGSYEQYF. The CDR3 bases are TGTGCCAGCAGCCCCACGACAGGCTCCTACGAGCAGTACTTC.

This clone was seen many times. V gene TRBV7-3 combines with J gene TRBJ2-2, with 9 bases identical to TRBD2. CDR1 SGHTA and CDR2 FQGTGA come from the germline V gene. This CDR3 spans 19 amino acids. After removal of 5 bases from V and 3 bases from J, the junction contained 16 bases not matched to a gene. The CDR3 region is CASSVSTWGGRAYTGELFF. For the CDR3, the DNA is TGTGCCAGCAGCGTCTCCACCTGGGGCGGGAGGGCCTACACCGGGGAGCTGTTTTTT.

This clone has a count of ten or more. This chain joins TRBV5-1 and TRBJ2-1; 11 nucleotides match TRBD2. There are 16 residues in the CDR3. V lost 0 bases to trimming and J lost 5 bases; unmatched junction nucleotides: 4. Germline lookup yields CDR1 SGHRS and CDR2 YFSETQ. CDR3 region: CASSLGGTSGNNEQFF. The CDR3 bases are TGCGCCAGCAGCTTGGGGGGGACTAGCGGCAACAATGAGCAGTTCTTC.

This clone showed up many times. The chain is built from TRBV5-4 and TRBJ1-2, with 7 bases matching TRBD1. There are 16 residues in the CDR3. V lost 3 bases and J lost 7; bases outside the gene matches: 15. In germline, CDR1 is SGHNT, CDR2 YYREEE (reference sequence). The CDR3 region has the DNA TGTGCCAGCAGCTCCTACCCAAACAGGGGTGGCTTTGGCTACACCTTC. Protein: CASSSYPNRGGFGYTF.

The chain uses TRBV5-1 and TRBJ2-2; D gene unclear. The V end was cut by 10 bases, the J end by 4 bases, with 17 bases between. This CDR3 region has 14 residues. Germline V gives CDR1 SGHRS, CDR2 YFSETQ. CDR3: CAGRLNSGTGELFF. CDR3 bases: TGCGCCGGCCGTCTGAATTCGGGCACCGGGGAGCTGTTTTTT.

This chain uses TRBV13 with TRBJ2-7; D call uncertain. CDR1 is PRHDT, CDR2 FYEKMQ, per germline (reference sequence). This CDR3 is built from 13 residues. Between the trimmed V and J ends, which lost 2 bases and 7 bases, there was a span of 12 bases. The CDR3 loop reads CASSLLVDPEQYV. The CDR3 region has the DNA TGTGCCAGCAGCTTATTGGTGGACCCTGAGCAGTACGTC.